This passage covers 29 T cell receptor beta chains from one sample sequenced in a study of blood T cells in healthy people across ages. Using a J-beta primer mix together with a sample-barcoded 5' primer, a second PCR was run for about 7 to 12 cycles. TCRdb re-derived calls from the 5' RACE reads in MiXCR, one entry per CDR3 protein. The table shows 1.5 million to 2 million distinct CDR3 sequences, with 28% occurring only once. The sequenced sample was blood. These receptors all stem from a woman aged 25 to 39 in good health.

This clonotype was observed a few times. This chain connects TRBV5-1 to TRBJ2-3, with 8 bases identical to TRBD2. This CDR3 has 16 residues. Germline CDR1 is SGHRS and CDR2 is YFSETQ. The V segment lost 0 bases and the J segment 4 bases; nucleotides outside the gene matches: 7. CDR3 DNA sequence: TGCGCCAGCAGCTTGGAGCAGCGGGAGTCTCCAGATACGCAGTATTTT. Translated: CASSLEQRESPDTQYF.

This rearrangement joins TRBV7-9 to TRBJ2-1, with 7 bases fitting TRBD1. V gave up 6 bases and J gave up 8 bases; unmatched junction bases: 7. Germline V gene sequence: CDR1 SEHNR, CDR2 FQNEAQ (reference sequence). The CDR3 is 13 residues long. The CDR3 here is CASRQPTGDEQFF. The CDR3 DNA reads as TGTGCCAGCAGGCAACCCACAGGGGATGAGCAGTTCTTC.

This clonotype was detected ten times or more. V is TRBV12-3 or TRBV12-4 and J is TRBJ2-1, with TRBD2 as a possible D gene (5 bases). The V gene lost 5 bases and the J gene lost 0 bases, with 17 bases spanning the gap. The CDR3 is 17 amino acids. The chain's CDR3 is CASSTSLSGSSYNEQFF. Written as DNA, the CDR3 is TGTGCCAGCAGTACTAGTCTTTCGGGAAGCTCCTACAATGAGCAGTTCTTC.

This clonotype was observed many times. V usage is TRBV20-1 and J usage is TRBJ2-7; D is ambiguous. Trimming removed 4 bases from V and 3 bases from J, with 7 bases in between. The V gene's germline CDR1 is DFQATT and CDR2 SNEGSKA (reference sequence). This CDR3 region has 11 residues. The CDR3 coding sequence is TGCAGTGCTAACTGGAACTACGAGCAGTACTTC. As protein: CSANWNYEQYF.

The table lists this clonotype with a few counts. This chain links TRBV7-2 with TRBJ2-7, with D perhaps TRBD2 (6 bases). The CDR3 spans 14 residues. Trimming shortened V by 5 bases and J by 5 bases, and 16 bases separated the two germline ends. Germline values: CDR1 SGHTA, CDR2 FQGNSA. The CDR3 DNA is TGTGCCAGCAGCCCCAATGGGAGGAGCAACGAGCAGTACTTC. Its protein product is CASSPNGRSNEQYF.

V and J are TRBV6-1 and TRBJ2-3, with D perhaps TRBD1 (6 bases). The CDR3 runs 14 residues. Trimming removed 3 bases at V and 11 bases at J, with 18 bases between. Germline assignment: CDR1 MNHNS and CDR2 SASEGT. This chain's CDR3 is CASSENPLGGEQYF. CDR3 bases: TGTGCCAGCAGTGAGAACCCCCTAGGGGGAGAGCAGTATTTT.

The chain employs TRBV19 and TRBJ1-6; the D gene is possibly TRBD1 (5 bases). The CDR3 runs 15 residues. Trimming shortened V by 7 bases and J by 6 bases, and 16 bases separated the two germline ends. Germline V lookup: CDR1 LNHDA, CDR2 SQIVND (reference sequence). The DNA of the CDR3 is TGTGCCAGTAACGATCGGCCAGGGCCTAATTCACCCCTCCACTTT. Translated: CASNDRPGPNSPLHF.

This clonotype occurred a few times. The genes are TRBV12-3 or TRBV12-4 and TRBJ1-2; 7 bases fit TRBD1. V trimming: 5 bases; J trimming: 4 bases; junction bases outside the gene matches: 7. The CDR3 spans 14 residues. The CDR3: CASSLPGQSYGYTF. CDR3 bases: TGTGCCAGCAGTCTTCCGGGACAGAGCTATGGCTACACCTTC.

This clonotype was seen only a few times. The chain has TRBV14 and TRBJ2-1; D call uncertain. The CDR3 totals 15 residues. The V gene's germline CDR1 is SGHDN and CDR2 FVKESK. Trimming cost V 3 bases and J 0 bases, with 9 bases left between them. The CDR3 nucleotides are TGTGCCAGCAGCCATTTCTCCTTCTCCTACAATGAGCAGTTCTTC. Translating gives CASSHFSFSYNEQFF.

This clonotype was counted many times. V gene TRBV27 combines with J gene TRBJ1-2; D not certain. This CDR3 spans 13 amino acids. Trimming cost V 4 bases and J 2 bases, with 8 bases left between them. In germline, CDR1 is MNHEY, CDR2 SMNVEV (reference sequence). This chain's CDR3 is CASSSGNNYGYTF. Written as DNA, the CDR3 is TGTGCCAGCAGTTCAGGAAACAACTATGGCTACACCTTC.

This chain uses TRBV30 with TRBJ1-6; TRBD1 is a possible D gene (6 bases). V was pared by 4 bases and J by 10 bases, with 11 bases between. The CDR3 loop spans 12 amino acids. Germline-derived CDR1 and CDR2 are GTSNPN and SVGIG (reference sequence). CDR3 DNA: TGTGCCTGGATGAGGGGGGACTCACCCCTCCACTTT. Its protein is CAWMRGDSPLHF.

On this clonotype itself: A much larger clone differs from this one at a single base, so this may be a read error. This CDR3 is CASSVTSGGNNEQYF. For the CDR3, the DNA is TGCGCCAGCAGCGTCACTAGCGGGGGAAACAATGAGCAGTACTTC. V usage is TRBV5-1 and J usage is TRBJ2-4; 11 bases match TRBD2. The CDR3 runs to 15 residues. V lost 4 bases, J lost 13 bases, and 13 bases stayed unmatched. Germline V CDR1 and CDR2: SGHRS, YFSETQ.

This clonotype was seen at least ten times. The J gene is TRBJ2-4, the V gene TRBV7-9; D gene ambiguous. The germline gives CDR1 SEHNR, CDR2 FQNEAQ (reference sequence). The CDR3 is 13 amino acids. V was trimmed by 8 bases and J by 8 bases, leaving 16 bases between them. CDR3 sequence: CASGTPVVDIQYF. The CDR3 DNA is TGTGCCAGCGGCACTCCGGTTGTAGACATTCAGTACTTC. Filled out from reference TRBV7-9 and TRBJ2-4, the complete variable domain reads DTGVSQNPRHKITKRGQNVTFRCDPISEHNRLYWYRQTLGQGPEFLTYFQNEAQLEKSRLLSDRFSAERPKGSFSTLEIQRTEQGDSAMYLCASGTPVVDIQYFGAGTRLSVL.

V gene TRBV21-1 combines with J gene TRBJ1-1; the table's D call of TRBD1 was not tested on the DNA. TRBV21-1 is a documented pseudogene. This CDR3 contains 15 residues. The CDR3 sequence is CASSGRTALNTEAFF. CDR3 bases: TGTGCCAGCAGCGGACGGACAGCCTTGAACACTGAAGCTTTCTTT.

This chain links TRBV28 with TRBJ1-3; the D gene is possibly TRBD1 (6 bases). This CDR3 comprises 15 residues. V was clipped by 4 bases and J by 4 bases, with 14 bases between them. The germline V gene has CDR1 MDHEN and CDR2 SYDVKM. For the CDR3, the DNA is TGTGCCAGCAGTTATCCGGGGGCTTTAGGAAACACCATATATTTT. This codes for CASSYPGALGNTIYF.

V gene TRBV6-1 combines with J gene TRBJ1-6; the D is unclear. The germline V and J ends were trimmed by 6 bases and 10 bases, with 16 bases remaining between them. Germline CDR1 reads MNHNS; CDR2 reads SASEGT. The CDR3 has 14 residues. The CDR3 nucleotides read TGTGCCAGCAGCGCGAAGTTGGGGATATCACCCCTCCACTTT. Translating it yields CASSAKLGISPLHF.

The rearrangement links TRBV7-9 to TRBJ2-3; D is undetermined. This CDR3 has 13 residues. V was trimmed by 2 bases and J by 2 bases, leaving 5 bases between them. Germline V CDR1 and CDR2: SEHNR, FQNEAQ (reference sequence). In DNA, the CDR3 is TGTGCCAGCAGCTTACCGGCCACAGATACGCAGTATTTT. Its translation: CASSLPATDTQYF. The full variable domain, rest sourced from reference TRBV7-9 and TRBJ2-3, is DTGVSQNPRHKITKRGQNVTFRCDPISEHNRLYWYRQTLGQGPEFLTYFQNEAQLEKSRLLSDRFSAERPKGSFSTLEIQRTEQGDSAMYLCASSLPATDTQYFGPGTRLTVL.

There are a few counts of this clonotype. The V and J genes are TRBV7-9 and TRBJ2-5; TRBD2 matches 9 bases. The CDR3 extends over 15 amino acids. The J segment lost 5 bases and the V segment lost 0 bases, leaving 4 bases of the junction unmatched. Germline V gives CDR1 SEHNR, CDR2 FQNEAQ (reference sequence). This chain's CDR3 is CASSLAAGGSETQYF. DNA of the CDR3: TGTGCCAGCAGCTTAGCGGCGGGAGGGTCGGAGACCCAGTACTTC.

A word on this clonotype: At one end, the junction sequence differs from germline, possibly due to a read error. The V gene is TRBV7-2, the J gene TRBJ2-5; perhaps TRBD2 as D (5 bases). Germline CDR1 reads SGHTA; CDR2 reads FQGNSA. The CDR3 is made up of 15 amino acids. This CDR3 is CASSWGASDQETPYF. The CDR3 coding sequence is TGTGCCAGCAGCTGGGGAGCGTCCGACCAAGAGACCCCGTACTTC.

This clonotype was seen at least ten times. This chain uses TRBV20-1 with TRBJ2-1; D remains ambiguous. CDR3 size: 17 residues. V lost 6 bases to trimming and J lost 4 bases, with 25 bases between them. Germline CDR1 and CDR2: DFQATT and SNEGSKA (reference sequence). CDR3 amino acids: CSAGRGWSRSLYNEQFF. CDR3 DNA: TGCAGTGCGGGTAGAGGATGGTCTCGGTCCCTTTACAATGAGCAGTTCTTC.

V and J are TRBV29-1 and TRBJ1-4, with unresolved D. This CDR3 has 12 amino acids. With 7 bases removed from V and 3 bases from J, the gap between germline ends came to 9 bases. CDR1 SQVTM and CDR2 ANQGSEA come from the germline V gene. The DNA of the CDR3 is TGCAGCGCTCTGGTAGCTAATGAAAAACTGTTTTTT. Translation: CSALVANEKLFF.

V gene TRBV12-3 or TRBV12-4 combines with J gene TRBJ2-5; the match to TRBD2 covers 12 bases. V trimming: 4 bases; J trimming: 5 bases; junction bases outside the gene matches: 8. This CDR3 comprises 16 residues. CDR3 nucleotide sequence: TGTGCCAGCAGTTCCGGCCGACTAGCGGGGGAGGAGACCCAGTACTTC. Its protein product is CASSSGRLAGEETQYF.

This clonotype was counted ten times or more. One end of the junction fails to match germline, which may point to a read error. The chain is built from TRBV5-1 and TRBJ2-7; D remains ambiguous. This CDR3 comprises 13 residues. The germline gives CDR1 SGHRS, CDR2 YFSETQ. CDR3 nucleotide sequence: TGTGCCAGCAGTTTGGGCGGAGTCTACGAGCAGTACTTC. It translates to CASSLGGVYEQYF.

The chain uses TRBV7-2 and TRBJ2-5; 8 bases align to TRBD1. Germline lookup yields CDR1 SGHTA and CDR2 FQGNSA. The CDR3 runs 18 residues. Unmatched junction bases numbered 14, after V lost 4 bases and J lost 1 base. The chain's CDR3 is CASSWNRGTEPFQETQYF. The CDR3 nucleotides are TGTGCCAGCAGCTGGAACAGGGGGACGGAGCCCTTCCAAGAGACCCAGTACTTC.

J is TRBJ2-7 and V is TRBV28; maybe TRBD1 (6 bases). V was trimmed by 7 bases and J by 0 bases, leaving 13 bases between them. Germline V CDR1 and CDR2: MDHEN, SYDVKM. The CDR3 covers 14 residues. Here the CDR3 DNA reads TGTGCCAGCAACCTAAGGGGGAGCTCCTACGAGCAGTACTTC. Translating it yields CASNLRGSSYEQYF. Full variable domain (outside the CDR3, taken from reference TRBV28 and TRBJ2-7): DVKVTQSSRYLVKRTGEKVFLECVQDMDHENMFWYRQDPGLGLRLIYFSYDVKMKEKGDIPEGYSVSREKKERFSLILESASTNQTSMYLCASNLRGSSYEQYFGPGTRLTVT.

This clonotype was counted many times. In DNA form, the CDR3 reads TGTGCCAGCAGAGCCCCCCAGGGATACTATGGCTACACCTTC. It encodes CASRAPQGYYGYTF. The chain recombines TRBV28 with TRBJ1-2, with D perhaps TRBD1 (5 bases). The CDR3 spans 14 residues. The germline V gene encodes CDR1 MDHEN and CDR2 SYDVKM. Trimming left V 6 bases short and J 3 bases short, with 14 bases between.

As DNA, the CDR3 is TGTGCCAGCAGTGAAGGAGGAGCGGGAGTGGGCTACAATGAGCAGTTCTTC. It yields the protein CASSEGGAGVGYNEQFF. The gene calls are TRBV2 and TRBJ2-1; 8 bases are a match to TRBD2. Looked up from germline, CDR1 is SNHLY and CDR2 is FYNNEI. With 1 base clipped from V and 3 bases from J, the junction kept 8 bases outside the gene matches. The CDR3 is made up of 17 amino acids.

A note on this clonotype: An end of the junction differs from the germline gene, which may be a read error. The V gene is TRBV7-2, the J gene TRBJ2-5; maybe TRBD1 (6 bases). The CDR3 sequence is 15 residues long. The germline CDR1 and CDR2 sequences are SGHTA and FQGNSA. DNA of the CDR3: TGTGCCAGCAGCTTATGGGGGCCCATCCAAGAGACCCGGTACTTC. The encoded protein is CASSLWGPIQETRYF.

This CDR3 is CASSTPHGKQIVSTDTQYF. CDR3 in DNA: TGCGCCAGCAGTACTCCCCACGGCAAGCAAATTGTCAGCACAGATACGCAGTATTTT. The chain employs TRBV5-1 and TRBJ2-3, with D unclear. Germline CDR1 SGHRS, CDR2 YFSETQ. This CDR3 region has 19 residues. Trimming removed 5 bases at V and 0 bases at J, with 25 bases between.